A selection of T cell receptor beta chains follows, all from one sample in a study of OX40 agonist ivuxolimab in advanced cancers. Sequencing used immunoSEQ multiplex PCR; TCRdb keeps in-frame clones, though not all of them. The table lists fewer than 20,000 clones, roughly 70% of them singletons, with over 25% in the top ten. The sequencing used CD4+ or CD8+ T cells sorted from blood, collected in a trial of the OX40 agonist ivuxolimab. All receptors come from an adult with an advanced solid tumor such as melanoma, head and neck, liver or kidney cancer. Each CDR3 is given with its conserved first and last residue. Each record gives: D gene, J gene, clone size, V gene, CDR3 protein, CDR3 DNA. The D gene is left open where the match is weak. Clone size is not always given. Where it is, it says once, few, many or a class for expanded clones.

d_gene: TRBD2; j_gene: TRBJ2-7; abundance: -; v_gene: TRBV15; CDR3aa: CATSRAAGDLEQYF; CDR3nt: TGTGCCACCAGCAGAGCAGCGGGAGATCTCGAGCAGTACTTC
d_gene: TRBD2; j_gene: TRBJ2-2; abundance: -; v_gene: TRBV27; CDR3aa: CASSRHLAGEGTGELFF; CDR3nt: TGTGCCAGCAGTCGTCATCTAGCGGGAGAGGGCACCGGGGAGCTGTTTTTT
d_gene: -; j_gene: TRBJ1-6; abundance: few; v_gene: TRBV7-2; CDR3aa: CASSLSATEYSYNSPLHF; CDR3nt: TGTGCCAGCAGCTTATCGGCTACCGAATACTCCTATAATTCACCCCTCCACTTT
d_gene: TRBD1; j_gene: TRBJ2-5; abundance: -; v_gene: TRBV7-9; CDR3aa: CASSIRQGQETQYF; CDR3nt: TGTGCCAGCAGCATAAGACAGGGACAAGAGACCCAGTACTTC
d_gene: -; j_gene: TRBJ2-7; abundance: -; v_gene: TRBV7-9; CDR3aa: CASSLEGGFTYEQYF; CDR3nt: TGTGCCAGCAGCTTAGAGGGGGGATTTACCTACGAGCAGTACTTC
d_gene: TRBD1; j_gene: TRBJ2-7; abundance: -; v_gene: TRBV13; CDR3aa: CASSSRTGQGAPEQYF; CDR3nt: TGTGCCAGCAGCTCGCGTACCGGACAGGGGGCACCCGAGCAGTACTTC
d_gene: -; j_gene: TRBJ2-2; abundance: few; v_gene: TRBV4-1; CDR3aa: CASSQDWRPTGELFF; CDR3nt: TGCGCCAGCAGCCAAGATTGGCGGCCGACCGGGGAGCTGTTTTTT
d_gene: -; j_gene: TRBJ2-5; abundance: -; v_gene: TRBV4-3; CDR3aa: CASSQDWAMQETQYF; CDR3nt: TGCGCCAGCAGCCAAGATTGGGCCATGCAAGAGACCCAGTACTTC
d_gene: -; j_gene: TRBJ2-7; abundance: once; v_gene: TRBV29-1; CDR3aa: CSVEPAGSDYEQYF; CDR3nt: TGCAGCGTTGAACCCGCGGGATCTGACTACGAGCAGTACTTC
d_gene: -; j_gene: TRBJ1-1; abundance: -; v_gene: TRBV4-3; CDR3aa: CASSQDRGWDTEAFF; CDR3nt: TGCGCCAGCAGCCAAGATAGGGGGTGGGATACTGAAGCTTTCTTT
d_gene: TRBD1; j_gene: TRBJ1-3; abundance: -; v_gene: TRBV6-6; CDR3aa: CASSYVDRVGNTIYF; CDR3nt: TGTGCCAGCAGTTACGTGGACAGGGTTGGAAACACCATATATTTT
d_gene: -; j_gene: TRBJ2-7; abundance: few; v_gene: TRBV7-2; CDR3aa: CASSPHFSRHYEQYF; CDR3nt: TGTGCCAGCAGCCCCCACTTTTCCCGGCACTACGAGCAGTACTTC
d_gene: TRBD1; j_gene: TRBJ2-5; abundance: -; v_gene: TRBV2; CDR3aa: CASSVQGSWETQYF; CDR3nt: TGTGCCAGCAGTGTACAGGGGTCATGGGAGACCCAGTACTTC
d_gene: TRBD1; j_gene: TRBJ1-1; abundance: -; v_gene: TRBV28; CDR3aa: CASSFPRTGNTEAFF; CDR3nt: TGTGCCAGCAGTTTTCCCCGGACAGGGAACACTGAAGCTTTCTTT
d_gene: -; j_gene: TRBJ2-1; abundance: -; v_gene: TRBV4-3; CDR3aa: CASSQDLGHYNEQFF; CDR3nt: TGCGCCAGCAGCCAAGATCTCGGCCACTACAATGAGCAGTTCTTC
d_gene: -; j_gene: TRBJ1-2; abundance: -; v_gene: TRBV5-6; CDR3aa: CASSPRGGVGYTF; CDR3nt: TGTGCCAGCAGCCCCAGGGGAGGGGTTGGCTACACCTTC
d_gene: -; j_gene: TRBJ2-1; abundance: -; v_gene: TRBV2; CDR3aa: CASSGVINEQFF; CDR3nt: TGTGCCAGCAGTGGGGTTATAAATGAGCAGTTCTTC